The 3 T cell receptor beta chains in this list originate from one sample, sequenced in a study of TIL therapy for anti-PD-1-resistant metastatic lung cancer. Time point here: pre-treatment sample, taken before nivolumab and TIL therapy. The libraries were made with immunoSEQ v3. Assay used: immunoSEQ multiplex PCR; TCRdb lists only in-frame clones, some missing. The table lists about 60,000 clones, around 90% of them singletons. The sample here was blood, taken at baseline. These receptors all come from a person aged 25-79 years with non-small cell lung cancer.

The V and J genes are TRBV11-3 and TRBJ2-3, with D maybe TRBD2 (6 bases). Germline loops: CDR1 SGHNT, CDR2 YENEEA. Trimming stripped 0 bases from V and 5 bases from J, with 6 bases between. The length of the CDR3 is 13 residues. The DNA of the CDR3 is TGTGCCAGCAGCTTAGAGGGACTAGATACGCAGTATTTT. Translated, it gives CASSLEGLDTQYF.

The table lists this clone with a count of one. The chain carries TRBV30 and TRBJ1-2; D not resolved. This CDR3 is built from 13 residues. Trimming cost V 0 bases and J 4 bases, with 9 bases left between them. Germline V lookup: CDR1 GTSNPN, CDR2 SVGIG (reference sequence). The CDR3 sequence: CAWSVRDGYGYTF. The CDR3 region has the DNA TGTGCCTGGAGTGTAAGGGATGGCTATGGCTACACCTTC.

This clone was observed a few times. The chain uses TRBV20-1 and TRBJ2-7; D not certain. Germline CDR1 DFQATT, CDR2 SNEGSKA (reference sequence). V was shortened by 3 bases and J by 9 bases, with 24 bases between the two germline ends. The CDR3 has 15 residues. The CDR3 coding sequence is TGCAGTGCTAGTCAGTCGTCCAGCGAAGGTGTGGCGCAGTACTTC. Amino acid sequence: CSASQSSSEGVAQYF.